The 31 T cell receptor beta chains reported below all come from one sample, sequenced in a study of monozygotic twins with inflammatory bowel disease. Reanalyzing the 5' RACE reads, TCRdb keeps one entry per CDR3 protein, without DNA. The listing records 300,000 to 400,000 distinct CDR3 sequences. The specimen sequenced was blood. The origin of the receptors is a human donor with ulcerative colitis or Crohn's disease, or a healthy co-twin of an affected twin (not recorded which).

The chain combines TRBV20-1 with TRBJ1-3. CDR1 is DFQATT, CDR2 SNEGSKA, per germline (reference sequence). CDR3 length: 14 amino acids. CDR3 loop: CSARGEGAGNTIYF.

The chain has TRBV19 and TRBJ1-2. From germline, CDR1 is LNHDA and CDR2 SQIVND (reference sequence). This CDR3 region has 14 residues. The CDR3 protein is CASSITEDPYGYTF.

V and J are TRBV6-1 and TRBJ1-4. CDR1 MNHNS and CDR2 SASEGT come from the germline V gene. The CDR3 length is 15 residues. This CDR3 reads CASSPNGATNEKLFF.

The chain recombines TRBV19 with TRBJ2-1. The germline gives CDR1 LNHDA, CDR2 SQIVND (reference sequence). The CDR3 is made up of 17 amino acids. CDR3 loop: CASSIVLAAGSYNEQFF.

This rearrangement joins TRBV7-8 to TRBJ1-1; TCRdb names TRBD1, which stays unverified in the absence of DNA. Germline CDR1 is SGHVS and CDR2 is FQNEAQ. The CDR3 length is 15 residues. CDR3: CASSLGVQGLTEAFF.

The chain employs TRBV20-1 and TRBJ2-3; there is no DNA to check the TCRdb D call of TRBD2. Germline-derived CDR1 and CDR2 are DFQATT and SNEGSKA (reference sequence). The CDR3 contains 16 residues. The CDR3 sequence: CSVSGLAGSGTDTQYF.

The chain joins TRBV18 to TRBJ2-7; TCRdb's D call of TRBD1 is untestable without DNA. Germline-derived CDR1 and CDR2 are KGHSH and LQKENI. The CDR3 spans 16 residues. This CDR3 is CASSPQRGGSMGEQYF.

V usage is TRBV28 and J usage is TRBJ2-7. The CDR3 is 12 amino acids. Germline CDR1 MDHEN, CDR2 SYDVKM. Here the CDR3 reads CASSFGMYEQYF.

This chain joins TRBV3-1 and TRBJ2-7; TCRdb proposes TRBD1, but this gene call is untestable without DNA. This CDR3 region has 17 residues. Germline lookup yields CDR1 LGHDT and CDR2 YNNKEL (reference sequence). CDR3 in amino acids: CASSQGAQGGRTYEQYF.

This chain links TRBV28 with TRBJ2-6; no DNA is available, so the TRBD1 call from TCRdb remains unchecked. The CDR3 runs to 16 residues. Per the germline V gene, CDR1 is MDHEN and CDR2 is SYDVKM. The chain's CDR3 is CASSSPGGSGANVLTF.

The V and J genes are TRBV29-1 and TRBJ2-5; there is no DNA to check the TCRdb D call of TRBD1. The V gene's germline CDR1 is SQVTM and CDR2 ANQGSEA. CDR3 size: 12 residues. CDR3 sequence reads: CSGNRGTETQYF.

The V and J genes are TRBV5-6 and TRBJ2-7; TCRdb outputs TRBD1, but without DNA this stays unchecked. This CDR3 has 14 residues. Germline CDR1 reads SGHDT; CDR2 reads YYEEEE. The CDR3 sequence is CASSLGQGLDEQYF.

This chain links TRBV5-6 with TRBJ2-3. This CDR3 spans 15 amino acids. The germline gives CDR1 SGHDT, CDR2 YYEEEE. Here the CDR3 reads CASSLPGGGTDTQYF.

The CDR3 is CATYKRQPPYEQYF. This rearrangement joins TRBV28 to TRBJ2-7; TCRdb proposes TRBD1, but this gene call is untestable without DNA. The germline V gene encodes CDR1 MDHEN and CDR2 SYDVKM. The CDR3 covers 14 residues. Supplemented by reference TRBV28 and TRBJ2-7, the full variable domain reads DVKVTQSSRYLVKRTGEKVFLECVQDMDHENMFWYRQDPGLGLRLIYFSYDVKMKEKGDIPEGYSVSREKKERFSLILESASTNQTSMYLCATYKRQPPYEQYFGPGTRLTVT.

The rearrangement links TRBV20-1 to TRBJ2-7; checking the TCRdb D call of TRBD1 is not possible without DNA. This CDR3 is 15 amino acids long. The germline gives CDR1 DFQATT, CDR2 SNEGSKA (reference sequence). CDR3 in amino acids: CSASWPGQAFRRQYF.

V is TRBV5-1 and J is TRBJ2-3; TCRdb's D gene call, TRBD2, goes unchecked for lack of DNA. CDR3 length: 16 residues. Germline CDR1 is SGHRS and CDR2 is YFSETQ. This CDR3 is CASSLVASGGKDTQYF.

This chain joins TRBV6-2 or TRBV6-3 and TRBJ2-2. CDR1 and CDR2 from the germline V gene are MNHEY and SVGEGT. CDR3 length equals 12 residues. CDR3 loop: CASRLNTGELFF.

This chain joins TRBV24-1 and TRBJ2-6; TCRdb reports TRBD2, a call that lacks DNA to check it against. Looked up from germline, CDR1 is KGHDR and CDR2 is SFDVKD. The CDR3 length is 20 residues. The CDR3 spells CATSDWASGDESSGANVLTF.

The V and J genes are TRBV4-2 and TRBJ2-7. This CDR3 region has 15 residues. Germline V gives CDR1 LGHNA, CDR2 YNFKEQ. The CDR3: CASSQDGTDSYEQYF.

The chain carries TRBV7-9 and TRBJ2-7; lacking DNA, the TRBD1 call made by TCRdb goes unchecked. This CDR3 has 15 amino acids. In germline, CDR1 is SEHNR, CDR2 FQNEAQ (reference sequence). This chain's CDR3 is CASSSTTGRAYEQYF.

Here the CDR3 reads CASSFRTGLQYLSYNEQFF. This chain uses TRBV11-2 with TRBJ2-1; without DNA, the TCRdb call of TRBD1 cannot be checked. The CDR3 contains 19 residues. Germline V gives CDR1 SGHAT, CDR2 FQNNGV.

The rearrangement joins TRBV27 to TRBJ1-6; TCRdb's D call, TRBD1, is unchecked because there is no DNA. The CDR3 length is 18 residues. Germline-derived CDR1 and CDR2 are MNHEY and SMNVEV (reference sequence). CDR3 residues: CASSLYSGSVRGDSPLHF.

The J gene is TRBJ2-2, the V gene TRBV14. CDR3 length: 19 amino acids. Germline V gene data show CDR1 as SGHDN and CDR2 as FVKESK. Here the CDR3 reads CASSQDLGWGTKNTGELFF.

This rearrangement joins TRBV6-2 or TRBV6-3 to TRBJ2-7; there is no DNA to check the TCRdb D call of TRBD1. This CDR3 region has 15 residues. CDR1 and CDR2 from the germline V gene are MNHEY and SVGEGT. The CDR3 sequence: CASSYTDRTTYEQYF.

This rearrangement joins TRBV5-4 to TRBJ2-2; the D call of TRBD1 rests on TCRdb alone, since no DNA is present to check it. The germline gives CDR1 SGHNT, CDR2 YYREEE (reference sequence). There are 15 residues in the CDR3. The CDR3 here is CASSPDSSNTGELFF.

The chain carries TRBV18 and TRBJ2-7; the TCRdb D gene call, TRBD2, has no DNA to confirm it. Germline CDR1 and CDR2: KGHSH and LQKENI. CDR3 length equals 15 residues. CDR3 region: CASSPVGAFGREQYF.

J is TRBJ2-7 and V is TRBV4-1; no DNA is available, so the TRBD1 call from TCRdb remains unchecked. CDR1 and CDR2 (germline): MGHRA, YSYEKL. There are 13 residues in the CDR3. This chain's CDR3 is CASSGGGTYEQYF.

J is TRBJ2-7 and V is TRBV20-1. The germline V gene encodes CDR1 DFQATT and CDR2 SNEGSKA (reference sequence). The CDR3 has 15 amino acids. CDR3 residues: CSARAKDRGSYEQYF.

The chain recombines TRBV5-1 with TRBJ2-5. Per germline, CDR1 SGHRS and CDR2 YFSETQ. The CDR3 totals 14 residues. The CDR3: CASKPTGGPETQYF.

J is TRBJ1-2 and V is TRBV24-1; checking the TCRdb D call of TRBD1 is not possible without DNA. The CDR3 loop spans 15 amino acids. The germline gives CDR1 KGHDR, CDR2 SFDVKD. The CDR3 sequence is CATSDPGQEYYGYTF.

The rearrangement uses TRBV27 and TRBJ2-3; TCRdb proposes TRBD1, but this gene call is untestable without DNA. This CDR3 region has 13 residues. Germline V gene sequence: CDR1 MNHEY, CDR2 SMNVEV (reference sequence). The CDR3 protein is CASRDRGTDTQYF.